A selection of T cell receptor beta chains follows, all from one sample in a study of T cell repertoires in cytomegalovirus infection. MiXCR, applied by TCRdb to the reads, yields one record per CDR3 protein. The data show about half a million distinct CDR3 sequences, around 35% seen once. These receptors lack a known antigen. Sequenced here: cultured PBMCs, sampled from culture after CMV antigen stimulation. The receptors originated from a human donor in good health (CMV status not recorded). Some clones in this sample may be carry-over from other donors' samples. CDR3s include the opening cysteine and the closing phenylalanine or tryptophan. D genes are given only for firm matches. Size values are once, few and many counts, or a class for expanded clones, and some rows have none.

V	D	J	size	DNA	CDR3
TRBV2	.	TRBJ1-2	.	TGTGCCAGCAGTGAAGGGAAATTTAACTATGGCTACACCTTC	CASSEGKFNYGYTF
TRBV6-2/TRBV6-3	TRBD1	TRBJ1-1	.	TGTGCCAGCAGTTTCTACAGGGGAGGGACTGAAGCTTTCTTT	CASSFYRGGTEAFF
TRBV15	.	TRBJ2-5	.	TGTGCCACCAGCGACCGGCAACAGTTTAGGGTTAGGGAGACCCAGTACTTC	CATSDRQQFRVRETQYF
TRBV7-2	TRBD2	TRBJ2-3	many	TGTGCCAGCAGCTTAGATCGACTAGCGGGGTTCACAGATACGCAGTATTTT	CASSLDRLAGFTDTQYF
TRBV19	.	TRBJ1-1	few	TGTGCCAGTAGTTTGGACGGAGGATTCACTGAAGCTTTCTTT	CASSLDGGFTEAFF
TRBV9	TRBD2	TRBJ2-7	.	TGTGCCAGCAGCCCAGCGGATAGCGGGAGGACGGAGCAGTACTTC	CASSPADSGRTEQYF
TRBV29-1	.	TRBJ1-2	few	TGCAGCGTTGAAGTGGAGGGTTGGACTTTGAACTATGGCTACACCTTC	CSVEVEGWTLNYGYTF
TRBV7-9	.	TRBJ2-5	few	TGTGCCAGCAGCTTAGCCCTGAGAGACGGCCAGTACTTC	CASSLALRDGQYF
TRBV10-3	TRBD2	TRBJ2-1	few	TGTGCCATCAGTGCGACTAGCGGGAGTTACAATGAGCAGTTCTTC	CAISATSGSYNEQFF
TRBV14	TRBD2	TRBJ2-1	.	TGTGCCAGCAGCCAAGGACTAGCGGCAATAAACAATGAGCAGTTCTTC	CASSQGLAAINNEQFF
TRBV7-2	TRBD1	TRBJ2-7	.	TGTGCCAGCAGCTTAGGTGGACAGGGGCGCTACGAGCAGTACTTC	CASSLGGQGRYEQYF
TRBV7-2	.	TRBJ2-3	.	TGTGCCAGCAGCTTAGTCTCGGCGGGGAAGGATACGCAGTATTTT	CASSLVSAGKDTQYF
TRBV7-2	.	TRBJ2-1	.	TGTGCCAGCAGCTCAGGACTGGGTTCCTACAATGAGCAGTTCTTC	CASSSGLGSYNEQFF
TRBV28	.	TRBJ1-5	.	TGTGCCAGCAGGGTCGATGGAGGGAGCAATCAGCCCCAGCATTTT	CASRVDGGSNQPQHF
TRBV28	TRBD2	TRBJ2-1	.	TGTGCCAGCAGTTTCGGGACTAGCGGGAGCGACAATGAGCAGTTCTTC	CASSFGTSGSDNEQFF
TRBV7-8	TRBD2	TRBJ2-1	few	TGTGCCAGCAGCCCTAGCGGGAACACCTACAATGAGCAGTTCTTC	CASSPSGNTYNEQFF
TRBV7-2	TRBD2	TRBJ2-7	many	TGTGCCAGCAGCGCTCTGACTAGCGGGAGTAGCGAGCAGTACTTC	CASSALTSGSSEQYF
TRBV19	.	TRBJ2-1	.	TGTGCCAGTAGTATAGTGGGGGTTGAGCAGTTCTTC	CASSIVGVEQFF
TRBV7-2	TRBD2	TRBJ2-1	many	TGTGCCAGCAGCCGGTGGACTAGCGGGAGGTCAGTCAATGAGCAGTTCTTC	CASSRWTSGRSVNEQFF
TRBV7-6	TRBD2	TRBJ2-1	.	TGTGCCAGCAGCTTAGCGCTCGGGGGGAATGAGCAGTTCTTC	CASSLALGGNEQFF
TRBV7-2	TRBD2	TRBJ2-5	many	TGTGCCAGCACAAATCGGGGAGGGGAGACCCAGTACTTC	CASTNRGGETQYF
TRBV2	.	TRBJ2-1	few	TGTGCCAGCACAAGGGGGAGCTCCTACAATGAGCAGTTCTTC	CASTRGSSYNEQFF
TRBV7-2	TRBD2	TRBJ2-1	many	TGTGCCAGCACCCCGGGGGGGGGCCCTTACAATGAGCAGTTCTTC	CASTPGGGPYNEQFF
TRBV6-1	.	TRBJ2-3	.	TGTGCCAGCAGTTACGGCTCAGGGCCGTACACAGATACGCAGTATTTT	CASSYGSGPYTDTQYF
TRBV28	.	TRBJ1-1	few	TGTGCCAGCAGTTCAGTTCAGGGTAGGGCTGAAGCTTTCTTT	CASSSVQGRAEAFF
TRBV7-2	.	TRBJ2-2	.	TGTGCCAGCAGCTTCGCAGCCCGGGAGCTGTTTTTT	CASSFAARELFF
TRBV27	TRBD1	TRBJ1-2	.	TGTGCCAGCAAGACAGGGGAATACTATGGCTACACCTTC	CASKTGEYYGYTF
TRBV7-2	.	TRBJ2-1	.	TGTGCCAGCAGCCAAAGTTATGAGCAGTTCTTC	CASSQSYEQFF